This T cell receptor beta chain was captured in a study of blood T cell repertoires in COVID-19 (TCRdb year 2020). A note on the overall study: Samples covering the acute and convalescent phases of COVID-19 were provided by collaborators in the United States, Italy and Spain. Subjects who had been exposed to COVID-19, were actively infected with it, or had recovered from it provided the deeply sampled blood TCRbeta repertoires that made up the dataset. The repertoires were released in a freely available public database intended as a resource for research on the immune response to SARS-CoV-2. The material from the prospective study consisted of cDNA or gDNA derived from T cells, B-cell-depleted T cells, or PBMCs. A de-identified subject ID, COVID-19 status, age in years and sex were almost always included in the sample metadata. Samples were obtained from the ongoing ImmuneRACE study (first 160 participants) and from about 1,300 subjects provided by 6 global collaborators. Where available, HLA class I and class II types were obtained from metadata supplied by the sample provider rather than from assay-based typing.

From its cysteine to its phenylalanine, the CDR3 spans 14 amino acids. Kept here is only the CDR3 DNA, which spans 42 bases and is read in frame from base 1. The trim is 4 bases for V and 9 bases for J, with a gap of 17 bases between the germline ends. Reading the germline V gene (reference sequence) gives CDR1 SEHNR and CDR2 FQNEAQ. The immunoSEQ Assay, a bias-controlled multiplex PCR, was used to amplify TCRbeta CDR3 regions from genomic DNA. The original methods were these. Within the assay, amplification of reference gene primers was used to estimate how many nucleated cells each sample contained. To quantify the absolute abundance of each unique TCRbeta CDR3 rearrangement, sequence reads were collapsed and filtered. Productive Simpson clonality was computed per sample as the square root of Simpson's diversity index over productive rearrangements. The table comes from immuneACCESS by way of TCRdb, which keeps in-frame sequences with V and J called. Part of the clones is missing from these tables; in studies checked, under half for an unresolved V gene and the rest for unknown reasons. D and trimming were read from the DNA, whereas the V and J calls and clone size are those reported in that table. The sample table holds about 240,000 clones, of which about 83% were seen once. Of the sample, roughly 2% falls within the top ten clones.

Here is what the overall study found, with its caveats: The quantity of clinical and demographic metadata differed by source and by participant and was supplied without curation.

Another Seattle source contributed samples from volunteer blood donors who had recovered from COVID-19. Each collaborating institution followed its own protocols to collect whole blood in K2EDTA tubes. For TCRbeta analysis, collaborators shipped samples as frozen whole blood, isolated PBMCs, or DNA extracted from either of those sample types. Points on this clone: What this receptor recognizes is not known. No quality values exist for individual bases; no much larger clone is one base distant.

Source material: peripheral blood. The clonotype comes from a young man who had recovered from COVID-19. The chain was built from TRBV7-9 and TRBJ2-3; D gene: possibly TRBD2, on 5 matching bases. The nucleotide sequence reads as follows: TGTGCCAGCAGCTCCGGGCCCCTGGGAGCGACGCAGTATTTT. It specifies CASSSGPLGATQYF.